Shown below are 23 T cell receptor beta chains from a single sample sequenced in a study of graft-versus-host responses after intestinal transplantation. Which antigens these TCRs recognize remains unknown. TCRdb's table, derived via immunoSEQ multiplex PCR, lists solely in-frame clones and lacks some. The sample contains about 86,000 clones, roughly 90% of which appear only once. The sample in question was unstimulated CD4+ T cells sorted from spleen or lymph node cells, obtained before transplant. Source of these receptors: a human donor who was the organ donor for an intestinal transplant.

V gene TRBV25-1 combines with J gene TRBJ2-3; TRBD1 is a possible D gene (6 bases). Germline V gives CDR1 MGHDK, CDR2 SYGVNS. Trimming shortened V by 5 bases and J by 2 bases, and 17 bases separated the two germline ends. The CDR3 runs 16 residues. The CDR3 DNA reads as TGTGCCAGCAGTCCGACCCCAGGGGACAACACAGATACGCAGTATTTT. Translating gives CASSPTPGDNTDTQYF.

V usage is TRBV7-3 and J usage is TRBJ2-7; TRBD2 matches at 7 bases. CDR3 length: 14 amino acids. Germline lookup yields CDR1 SGHTA and CDR2 FQGTGA. V trimming: 5 bases; J trimming: 0 bases; junction bases outside the gene matches: 4. The CDR3 is CASSPGTNSYEQYF. CDR3 nucleotide sequence: TGTGCCAGCAGCCCCGGGACTAACTCCTACGAGCAGTACTTC.

This clone was picked up a small number of times. The chain has TRBV5-1 and TRBJ2-7; 8 bases map to TRBD1. Germline CDR1 reads SGHRS; CDR2 reads YFSETQ. The CDR3 has 13 residues. The V gene end was trimmed by 0 bases and the J gene end by 12 bases; junction bases not matched to a gene: 8. CDR3 sequence (DNA): TGCGCCAGCAGCTTGGGCCAGGGGGCCAGTAGGTACTTC. It encodes CASSLGQGASRYF.

The chain uses TRBV19 and TRBJ2-6; TRBD2 matches at 8 bases. The CDR3 extends over 16 amino acids. In germline, CDR1 is LNHDA, CDR2 SQIVND (reference sequence). The junction had 5 bases not matched to a gene; V was cut back by 6 bases and J by 1 base. CDR3 nucleotide sequence: TGTGCCAGTAGCCGCACGGGGGGGTCTGGGGCCAACGTCCTGACTTTC. Translated: CASSRTGGSGANVLTF.

CDR3 in amino acids: CASSSGLTTYEQYF. The CDR3 region has the DNA TGTGCCAGCAGCTCGGGACTAACTACCTACGAGCAGTACTTC. The chain carries TRBV13 and TRBJ2-7; 7 bases are shared with TRBD2. The J segment lost 2 bases and the V segment lost 4 bases, leaving 5 bases of the junction unmatched. This CDR3 contains 14 residues. Germline loops: CDR1 PRHDT, CDR2 FYEKMQ (reference sequence).

In DNA form, the CDR3 reads TGTGCCAGCACCGCTGCCCAGATGAACACTGAAGCTTTCTTT. It translates to CASTAAQMNTEAFF. This chain joins TRBV6-5 and TRBJ1-1, with D uncertain. The CDR3 has 14 residues. Germline CDR1 MNHEY, CDR2 SVGAGI. The V and J ends lost 7 bases and 0 bases respectively, with 12 bases between them.

V is TRBV5-1 and J is TRBJ2-5; 7 nucleotides align to TRBD1. The J call may be wrong; the DNA end is better matched by TRBJ2-7. The CDR3 consists of 15 residues. CDR1 is SGHRS and CDR2 is YFSETQ in the germline V gene. The CDR3 region has the DNA TGCGCCAGCAGCCCTACAGGGGCGAGCTCCTACGAGCAGTACTTC. It translates to CASSPTGASSYEQYF.

The chain has TRBV6-1 and TRBJ2-4; 7 nucleotides line up with TRBD2. The germline V gene has CDR1 MNHNS and CDR2 SASEGT. V lost 6 bases to trimming and J lost 4 bases; unmatched junction nucleotides: 6. The CDR3 spans 14 residues. The CDR3, as DNA: TGTGCCAGCAGGAATCTAGCGGATAAAAACATTCAGTACTTC. Protein sequence: CASRNLADKNIQYF.

The V gene is TRBV11-3, the J gene TRBJ2-3; 7 bases map to TRBD1. Germline V CDR1 and CDR2: SGHNT, YENEEA. The CDR3 is 14 residues long. V was clipped by 3 bases and J by 4 bases; unmatched bases: 4. The CDR3 nucleotides read TGTGCCAGCAGCTTGGGACAGTACTCAGATACGCAGTATTTT. This sequence encodes CASSLGQYSDTQYF.

The chain combines TRBV28 with TRBJ2-1; D may be TRBD2 (5 bases). Trimming left V 3 bases short and J 6 bases short, with 6 bases between. This CDR3 region has 12 residues. CDR1 is MDHEN and CDR2 is SYDVKM in the germline V gene. CDR3 DNA sequence: TGTGCCAGCAGTTTCCGGGGCAATGAGCAGTTCTTC. This sequence encodes CASSFRGNEQFF.

The J gene is TRBJ2-7, the V gene TRBV7-3, with 9 bases fitting TRBD1. Trimming took 6 bases from V and 5 from J; bases not matched to a gene: 8. The CDR3 totals 14 residues. Per germline, CDR1 SGHTA and CDR2 FQGTGA. CDR3 in amino acids: CASSSGTGPHEQYF. CDR3 nucleotide sequence: TGTGCCAGCAGTTCCGGGACAGGGCCACACGAGCAGTACTTC.

This sequence joins TRBV2 and TRBJ2-1, with 14 bases that match TRBD2. With 6 bases clipped from V and 6 bases from J, the junction kept 19 bases outside the gene matches. Germline V CDR1 and CDR2: SNHLY, FYNNEI. The CDR3 totals 20 residues. CDR3 in amino acids: CASSFGLAGGGAWGGNEQFF. In nucleotides, the CDR3 is TGTGCCAGCAGCTTCGGACTAGCGGGAGGAGGAGCTTGGGGTGGCAATGAGCAGTTCTTC. The full variable domain, its missing parts supplied by reference TRBV2 and TRBJ2-1, is EPEVTQTPSHQVTQMGQEVILRCVPISNHLYFYWYRQILGQKVEFLVSFYNNEISEKSEIFDDQFSVERPDGSNFTLKIRSTKLEDSAMYFCASSFGLAGGGAWGGNEQFFGPGTRLTVL.

The CDR3 loop is CASTLGGTETQYF. DNA of the CDR3: TGTGCCAGCACCTTGGGGGGTACAGAGACCCAGTACTTC. The rearrangement joins TRBV25-1 to TRBJ2-5, with a possible D match to TRBD2 (6 bases). V was clipped by 7 bases and J by 4 bases, with 13 bases between them. The V gene's germline CDR1 is MGHDK and CDR2 SYGVNS. The CDR3 totals 13 residues.

The gene calls are TRBV7-2 and TRBJ2-4, with D maybe TRBD2 (6 bases). V was shortened by 5 bases and J by 0 bases, with 17 bases between the two germline ends. The CDR3 contains 17 residues. Germline CDR1 and CDR2: SGHTA and FQGNSA. Written as DNA, the CDR3 is TGTGCCAGCAGCCCCCGGAGTAGCGGACTAGCCAAAAACATTCAGTACTTC. Protein product: CASSPRSSGLAKNIQYF. The complete variable domain, with remaining parts taken from reference TRBV7-2 and TRBJ2-4, reads GAGVSQSPSNKVTEKGKDVELRCDPISGHTALYWYRQSLGQGLEFLIYFQGNSAPDKSGLPSDRFSAERTGGSVSTLTIQRTQQEDSAVYLCASSPRSSGLAKNIQYFGAGTRLSVL.

The J gene is TRBJ2-5, the V gene TRBV6-1; the D gene is possibly TRBD2 (6 bases). The length of the CDR3 is 14 residues. Germline assignment: CDR1 MNHNS and CDR2 SASEGT. The ends were cut back, 3 bases at V and 3 bases at J, with 11 bases in the middle. CDR3 nucleotides: TGTGCCAGCAGTGACGGGGCGGGAAAAGAGACCCAGTACTTC. Protein: CASSDGAGKETQYF.

A word on this clone: At one end, the junction sequence differs from germline, possibly due to a read error. This sample includes further DNA sequences coding for the same CDR3. The CDR3 sequence is CASGGPKGFGTEAFF. The CDR3 DNA reads TGTGCTAGTGGAGGCCCTAAGGGGTTCGGCACTGAAGCCTTCTTT. V is TRBV12-5 and J is TRBJ1-1; possible D gene TRBD1, 5 bases. CDR3 length: 15 residues. Per the germline V gene, CDR1 is LGHNT and CDR2 is FRNRAP.

The chain carries TRBV7-8 and TRBJ2-7; the match to TRBD2 covers 7 bases. Looked up from germline, CDR1 is SGHVS and CDR2 is FQNEAQ. The CDR3 is made up of 15 amino acids. J was trimmed by 2 bases and V by 3 bases; bases with no gene match: 7. CDR3 sequence: CASSFERGGPYEQYF. The CDR3 nucleotides read TGTGCCAGCAGCTTTGAGCGGGGAGGGCCCTACGAGCAGTACTTC.

The chain links TRBV5-1 to TRBJ2-3; the D is unclear. The CDR3 totals 15 residues. Germline CDR1 reads SGHRS; CDR2 reads YFSETQ. V was cut by 0 bases and J by 0 bases, with 8 bases left in between. Here the CDR3 reads CASSLEQLSTDTQYF. CDR3 DNA sequence: TGCGCCAGCAGCTTGGAACAGCTAAGCACAGATACGCAGTATTTT. Variable domain in full (rest from reference TRBV5-1 and TRBJ2-3): KAGVTQTPRYLIKTRGQQVTLSCSPISGHRSVSWYQQTPGQGLQFLFEYFSETQRNKGNFPGRFSGRQFSNSRSEMNVSTLELGDSALYLCASSLEQLSTDTQYFGPGTRLTVL.

The chain is built from TRBV5-1 and TRBJ1-2; TRBD1 matches 10 bases. Germline CDR1 is SGHRS and CDR2 is YFSETQ. CDR3 length: 14 residues. With V trimmed by 0 bases and J by 7 bases, 3 bases remained unmatched. The CDR3 loop reads CASSLGDRGRGYTF. Here the CDR3 DNA reads TGCGCCAGCAGCTTGGGGGACAGGGGACGTGGCTACACCTTC.

Here the CDR3 DNA reads TGTGCCAGCAGTTACCGCGGGAGCGCGAGCAATGAGCAGTTCTTC. Protein sequence: CASSYRGSASNEQFF. The chain recombines TRBV6-5 with TRBJ2-1; 7 bases fit TRBD2. Germline V gene sequence: CDR1 MNHEY, CDR2 SVGAGI. CDR3 length equals 15 residues. The ends lost 2 bases at V and 6 bases at J; junction bases unmatched: 7.

This sequence joins TRBV28 and TRBJ2-5; 7 bases map to TRBD2. The J call is doubtful: the DNA matches TRBJ2-7 better. CDR3 length: 14 residues. Germline CDR1 MDHEN, CDR2 SYDVKM. The CDR3 DNA sequence: TGTGCCAGCAGCCAGACTAGCCAGGCCTACGAGCAGTACTTC. The encoded protein is CASSQTSQAYEQYF.

This clone has a handful of counts. The rearrangement joins TRBV29-1 to TRBJ1-3; D is uncertain. Germline V gene sequence: CDR1 SQVTM, CDR2 ANQGSEA. V dropped 4 bases and J dropped 4 bases, with 8 bases sitting between them. The CDR3 loop spans 12 amino acids. This CDR3 is CSVVTGGNTIYF. As DNA, the CDR3 is TGCAGCGTTGTCACGGGAGGAAACACCATATATTTT.

The chain joins TRBV7-8 to TRBJ2-1; 7 bases map to TRBD2. This CDR3 has 17 residues. V lost 2 bases, J lost 3 bases, and 10 bases stayed unmatched. Germline V gives CDR1 SGHVS, CDR2 FQNEAQ. The chain's CDR3 is CASSLLGAGVFYNEQFF. CDR3 DNA: TGTGCCAGCAGCTTACTTGGTGCGGGAGTCTTCTACAATGAGCAGTTCTTC.